The clone carrying this T cell receptor (beta chain) was picked up a small number of times. Its cognate antigen is unknown. This CDR3 has 13 amino acids. CDR1 LGHNA and CDR2 YSLEER come from the germline V gene. These data come from a study of T-cell memory formation after mild COVID-19. Study findings and constraints: Researchers found some responding clones in pre-infection memory, a sign that cross-reactive memory joined. CD4+ contracting clones were mainly CM and EM; CD8+ ones, EMRA. Clones that contracted from day 15 to 85 were balanced CD4/CD8, while later expanders leaned CD4+.

cDNA libraries for TCR alpha and TCR beta, carrying sample barcodes and UMIs, came from 5'RACE with constant-segment primers. A single record per CDR3 protein comes from TCRdb applying MiXCR to the 5' RACE reads. The table records more than 350,000 distinct CDR3 sequences, roughly 15% of them present only once. Sample: PBMCs or a T cell subset sorted from them (not recorded which). The clonotype comes from a man younger than 30 who had mild COVID-19 (a few samples of this study predate the infection). Cell type and time point are not known. This chain links TRBV4-3 with TRBJ2-7, with 10 bases matching TRBD1. The CDR3 loop reads CASSQGTGVSTLV. Written as DNA, the CDR3 is TGCGCCAGCAGCCAGGGGACAGGGGTTAGTACGTTAGTC.